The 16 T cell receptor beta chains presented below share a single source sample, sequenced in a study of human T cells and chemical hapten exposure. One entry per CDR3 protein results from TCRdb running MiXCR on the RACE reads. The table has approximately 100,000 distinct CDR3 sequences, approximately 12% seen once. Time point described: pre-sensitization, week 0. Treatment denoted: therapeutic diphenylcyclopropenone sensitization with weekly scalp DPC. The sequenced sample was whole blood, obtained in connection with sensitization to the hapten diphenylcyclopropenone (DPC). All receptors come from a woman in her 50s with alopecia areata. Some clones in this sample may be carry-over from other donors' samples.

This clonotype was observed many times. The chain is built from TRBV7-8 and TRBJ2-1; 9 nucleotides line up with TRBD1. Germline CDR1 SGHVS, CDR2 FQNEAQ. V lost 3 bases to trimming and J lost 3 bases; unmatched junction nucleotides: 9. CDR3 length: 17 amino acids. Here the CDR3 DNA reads TGTGCCAGCAGCTTGGCCCCGCCGGGACAGGGCTACAATGAGCAGTTCTTC. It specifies CASSLAPPGQGYNEQFF.

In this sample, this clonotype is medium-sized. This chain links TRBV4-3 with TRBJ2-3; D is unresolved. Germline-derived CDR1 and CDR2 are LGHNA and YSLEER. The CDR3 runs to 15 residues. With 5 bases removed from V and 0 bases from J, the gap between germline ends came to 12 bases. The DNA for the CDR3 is TGCGCCAGCAGCACCGGGTTCTCTAGCACAGATACGCAGTATTTT. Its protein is CASSTGFSSTDTQYF.

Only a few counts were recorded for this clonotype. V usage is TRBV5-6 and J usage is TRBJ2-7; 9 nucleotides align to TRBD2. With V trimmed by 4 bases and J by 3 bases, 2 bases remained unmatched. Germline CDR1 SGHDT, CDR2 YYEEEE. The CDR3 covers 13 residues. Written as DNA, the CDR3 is TGTGCCAGCAGCGATAGCGGGGGCTACGAGCAGTACTTC. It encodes CASSDSGGYEQYF.

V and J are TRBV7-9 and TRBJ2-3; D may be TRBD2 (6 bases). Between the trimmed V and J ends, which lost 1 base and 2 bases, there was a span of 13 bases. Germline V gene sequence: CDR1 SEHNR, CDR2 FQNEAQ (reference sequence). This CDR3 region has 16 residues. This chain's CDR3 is CASSLVPGLHTDTQYF. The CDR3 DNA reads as TGTGCCAGCAGCTTAGTCCCGGGACTCCACACAGATACGCAGTATTTT.

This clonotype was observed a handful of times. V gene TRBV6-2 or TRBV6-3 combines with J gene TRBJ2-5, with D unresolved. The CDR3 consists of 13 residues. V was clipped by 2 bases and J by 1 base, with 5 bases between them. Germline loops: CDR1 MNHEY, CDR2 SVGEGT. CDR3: CASSYGFQETQYF. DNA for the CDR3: TGTGCCAGCAGTTACGGTTTCCAAGAGACCCAGTACTTC.

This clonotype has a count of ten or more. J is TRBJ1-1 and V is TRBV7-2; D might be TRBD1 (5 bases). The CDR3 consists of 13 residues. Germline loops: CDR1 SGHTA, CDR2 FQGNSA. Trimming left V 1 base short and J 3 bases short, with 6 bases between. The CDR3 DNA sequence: TGTGCCAGCAGCTTAGGAGGGGACACTGAAGCTTTCTTT. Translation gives CASSLGGDTEAFF.

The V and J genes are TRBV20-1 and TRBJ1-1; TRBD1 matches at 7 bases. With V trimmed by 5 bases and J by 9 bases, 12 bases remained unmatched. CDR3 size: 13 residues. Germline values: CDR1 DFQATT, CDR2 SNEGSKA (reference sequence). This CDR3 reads CSAQGQGEGQAFF. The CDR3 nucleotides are TGCAGTGCTCAGGGGCAGGGGGAAGGGCAAGCTTTCTTT.

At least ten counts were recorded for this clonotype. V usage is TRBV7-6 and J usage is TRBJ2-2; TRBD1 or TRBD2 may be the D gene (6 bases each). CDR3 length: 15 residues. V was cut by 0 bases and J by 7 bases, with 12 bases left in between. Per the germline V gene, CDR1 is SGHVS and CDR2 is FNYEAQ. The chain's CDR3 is CASSLAGRGGGELFF. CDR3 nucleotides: TGTGCCAGCAGCTTAGCTGGCAGGGGAGGCGGGGAGCTGTTTTTT.

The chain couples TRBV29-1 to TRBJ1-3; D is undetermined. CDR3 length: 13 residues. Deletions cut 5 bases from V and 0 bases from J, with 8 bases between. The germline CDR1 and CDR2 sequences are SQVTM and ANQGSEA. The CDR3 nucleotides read TGCAGCGTTAGATTCAACTCTGGAAACACCATATATTTT. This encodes CSVRFNSGNTIYF.

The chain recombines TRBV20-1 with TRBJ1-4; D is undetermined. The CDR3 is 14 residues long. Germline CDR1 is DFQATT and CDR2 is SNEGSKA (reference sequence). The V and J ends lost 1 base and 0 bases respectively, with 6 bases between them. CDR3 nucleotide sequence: TGCAGTGCTAGAGTGGGGTCAACTAATGAAAAACTGTTTTTT. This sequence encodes CSARVGSTNEKLFF.

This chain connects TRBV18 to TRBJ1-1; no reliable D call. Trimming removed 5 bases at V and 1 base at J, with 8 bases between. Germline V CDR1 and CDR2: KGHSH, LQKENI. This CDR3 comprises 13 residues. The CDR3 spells CASSMVRNTEAFF. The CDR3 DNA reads TGTGCCAGCTCAATGGTCAGGAACACTGAAGCTTTCTTT.

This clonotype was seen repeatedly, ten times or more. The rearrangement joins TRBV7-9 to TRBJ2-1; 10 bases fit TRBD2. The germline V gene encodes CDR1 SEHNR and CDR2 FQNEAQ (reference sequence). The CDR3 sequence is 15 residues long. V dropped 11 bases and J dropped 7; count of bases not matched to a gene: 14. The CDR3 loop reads CASTQKREGLNEQFF. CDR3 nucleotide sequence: TGTGCCTCTACCCAAAAGCGGGAGGGCCTTAATGAGCAGTTCTTC.

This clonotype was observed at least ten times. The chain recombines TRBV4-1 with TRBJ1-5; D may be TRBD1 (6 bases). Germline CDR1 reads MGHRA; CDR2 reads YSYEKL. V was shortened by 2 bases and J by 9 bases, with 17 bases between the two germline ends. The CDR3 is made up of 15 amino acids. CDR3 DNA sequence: TGCGCCAGCAGCCAAAGTCACACAGGGAGGGCGCCCCAGCATTTT. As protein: CASSQSHTGRAPQHF.

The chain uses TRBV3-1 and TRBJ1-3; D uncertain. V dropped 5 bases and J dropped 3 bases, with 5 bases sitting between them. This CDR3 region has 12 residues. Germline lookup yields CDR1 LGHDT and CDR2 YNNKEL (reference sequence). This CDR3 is CASSVVGNTIYF. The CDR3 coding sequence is TGTGCCAGCAGCGTTGTTGGAAACACCATATATTTT.

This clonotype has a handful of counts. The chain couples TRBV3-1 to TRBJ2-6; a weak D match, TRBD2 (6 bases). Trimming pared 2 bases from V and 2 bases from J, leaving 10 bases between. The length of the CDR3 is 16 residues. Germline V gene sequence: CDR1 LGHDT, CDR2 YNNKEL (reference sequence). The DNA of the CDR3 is TGTGCCAGCAGCCAATACGGACTAACTGGGGCCAACGTCCTGACTTTC. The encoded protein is CASSQYGLTGANVLTF.

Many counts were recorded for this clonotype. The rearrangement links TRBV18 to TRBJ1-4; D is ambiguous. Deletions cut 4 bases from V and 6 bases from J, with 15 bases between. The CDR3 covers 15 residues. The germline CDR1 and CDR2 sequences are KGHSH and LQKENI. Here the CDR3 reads CASSQNGKKDEKLFF. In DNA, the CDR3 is TGTGCCAGCTCACAAAACGGCAAAAAGGATGAAAAACTGTTTTTT.